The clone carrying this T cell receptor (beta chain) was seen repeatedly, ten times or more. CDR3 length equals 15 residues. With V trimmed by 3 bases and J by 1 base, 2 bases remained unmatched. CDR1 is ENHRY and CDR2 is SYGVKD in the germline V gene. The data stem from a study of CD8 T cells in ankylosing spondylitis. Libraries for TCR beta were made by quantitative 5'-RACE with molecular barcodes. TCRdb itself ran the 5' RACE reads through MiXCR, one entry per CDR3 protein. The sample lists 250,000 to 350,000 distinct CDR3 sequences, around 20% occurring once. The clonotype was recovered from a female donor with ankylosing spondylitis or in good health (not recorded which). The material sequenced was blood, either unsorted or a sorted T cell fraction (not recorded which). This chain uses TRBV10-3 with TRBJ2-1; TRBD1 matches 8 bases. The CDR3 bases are TGTGCCATCAGTGATACAGGGGGGTCCTACAATGAGCAGTTCTTC. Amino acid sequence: CAISDTGGSYNEQFF.